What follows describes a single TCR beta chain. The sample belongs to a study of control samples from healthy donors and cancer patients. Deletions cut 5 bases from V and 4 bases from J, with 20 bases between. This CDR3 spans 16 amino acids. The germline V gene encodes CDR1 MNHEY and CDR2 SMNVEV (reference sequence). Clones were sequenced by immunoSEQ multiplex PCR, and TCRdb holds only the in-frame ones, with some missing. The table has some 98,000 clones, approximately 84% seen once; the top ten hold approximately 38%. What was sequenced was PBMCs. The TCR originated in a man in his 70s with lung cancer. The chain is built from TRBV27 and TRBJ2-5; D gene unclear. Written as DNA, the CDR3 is TGTGCCAGCAGTCCACTCCTGCCGGGCAAGACAGAGACCCAGTACTTC. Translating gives CASSPLLPGKTETQYF.